These T cell receptor beta chains were read from a single sample in a study of CD8+ T cells in alopecia areata. The assay was immunoSEQ multiplex PCR, and TCRdb's table has in-frame clones only and misses some. This table has about 200,000 clones, roughly two fifths appearing once. This sample comprised CD4+ T cells sorted from blood, obtained between weeks 30 and 35, from a patient treated with tofacitinib. The receptors were sampled from a human donor with alopecia areata. CDR3s include the opening cysteine and the closing phenylalanine or tryptophan. D genes are given only for firm matches. Clone size is given for some rows only: seen once, a few or many times, or a class if the clone is expanded.

len	j_gene	abundance	d_gene	v_gene	CDR3nt	CDR3aa
16	TRBJ2-5	-	TRBD2	TRBV6-6	TGTGCCAGCAGTTACAGCGGGGGGGCTTCCAGAGAGACCCAGTACTTC	CASSYSGGASRETQYF
11	TRBJ2-7	once	-	TRBV20-1	TGCAGTCCGTGGGGGCGGGACGAGCAGTACTTC	CSPWGRDEQYF
12	TRBJ2-5	-	-	TRBV19	TGTGCCAGTAGTGCCCAACAGGGGACCCAGTACTTC	CASSAQQGTQYF
15	TRBJ2-3	few	TRBD2	TRBV25-1	TGTGCCAGCAGTGAATATCGGGGGGGCTCAGTTACGCAGTATTTT	CASSEYRGGSVTQYF
16	TRBJ2-2	few	TRBD2	TRBV2	TGTGCCAGCAGTAGACGTAGCGGGTCGAACACCGGGGAGCTGTTTTTT	CASSRRSGSNTGELFF
16	TRBJ2-5	-	TRBD1	TRBV5-1	TGCGCCAGCAGCTTCGCGCAGGGGGTACTTCAAGAGACCCAGTACTTC	CASSFAQGVLQETQYF
14	TRBJ1-5	-	TRBD1	TRBV30	TGTGCCTGGAGAGGACAGGGGGCATTTCAGCCCCAGCATTTT	CAWRGQGAFQPQHF
14	TRBJ2-7	few	TRBD1	TRBV6-5	TGTGCCAGCACCCGGGACAGGGGTACCTACGAGCAGTACTTC	CASTRDRGTYEQYF
14	TRBJ1-1	-	-	TRBV30	TGTGCCTGGAGTGGTGGGGGGGCCGCAACTGAAGCTTTCTTT	CAWSGGGAATEAFF
15	TRBJ1-2	few	TRBD1	TRBV28	TGTGCCAGCAGCCTACAACAGGACAGGGGCTATGGCTACACCTTC	CASSLQQDRGYGYTF
15	TRBJ2-6	-	-	TRBV5-1	TGCGCCAGCAGCTTGCGGGCAGACGGGGCCAACGTCCTGACTTTC	CASSLRADGANVLTF
17	TRBJ1-2	few	-	TRBV28	TGTGCCAGCAGTTTCCACCTTGAGGGGTCACGGATTGATGGCTACACCTTC	CASSFHLEGSRIDGYTF
11	TRBJ1-2	-	-	TRBV6-5	TGTGCCAGCAAAGGGGATCATGGCTACACCTTC	CASKGDHGYTF
16	TRBJ2-1	-	TRBD2	TRBV9	TGTGCCAGCAGGCCCAGACTAGCGGGAGGCAACAATGAGCAGTTCTTC	CASRPRLAGGNNEQFF
13	TRBJ2-7	-	-	TRBV11-3	TGTGCCAGCAGCTTAGGAGGCGGGGTCGAGCAGTACTTC	CASSLGGGVEQYF
13	TRBJ2-3	-	-	TRBV29-1	TGCAGCGTTGAAAAGGATAGCACAGATACGCAGTATTTT	CSVEKDSTDTQYF
15	TRBJ2-7	-	-	TRBV2	TGTGCCAGCACCGAGAGGGGGACGGTAATCTACGAGCAGTACTTC	CASTERGTVIYEQYF
16	TRBJ2-3	-	-	TRBV7-2	TGTGCCAGCAGCTTAGGTTCCGGGGTGAGAACAGATACGCAGTATTTT	CASSLGSGVRTDTQYF
12	TRBJ1-1	-	-	TRBV29-1	TGCAGCGTTCGGAAAGATAGGACTGAAGCTTTCTTT	CSVRKDRTEAFF
17	TRBJ2-6	-	-	TRBV9	TGTGCCAGCAGCGTAGATTTACGAGTTACTGGGGCCAACGTCCTGACTTTC	CASSVDLRVTGANVLTF
17	TRBJ2-3	few	TRBD2	TRBV11-2	TGTGCCAGCAGCCTTCGGACTAGCGGGAGGTTCACAGATACGCAGTATTTT	CASSLRTSGRFTDTQYF
13	TRBJ1-1	few	-	TRBV18	TGTGCCAGCTCACCCCTGGGGGGCGCGGAAGCTTTCTTT	CASSPLGGAEAFF
14	TRBJ1-3	few	-	TRBV18	TGTGCCAGCTCACCGGGACTTCGTGGAAACACCATATATTTT	CASSPGLRGNTIYF
10	TRBJ2-3	-	-	TRBV29-1	TGCAGCGCTAGCACAGATACGCAGTATTTT	CSASTDTQYF
16	TRBJ2-3	-	-	TRBV4-2	TGTGCCAGCAGCCAAGATCTTTTCGCGAGTGAGCGGGCGCAGTATTTT	CASSQDLFASERAQYF
15	TRBJ2-1	-	TRBD1	TRBV7-7	TGTGCTAGCAGCCCCGGGACAGGGAGATCGGATGAGCAGTTCTTC	CASSPGTGRSDEQFF
14	TRBJ1-4	-	-	TRBV6-5	TGTGCCAGCAGTGGGACGATGCCAAATGAAAAACTGTTTTTT	CASSGTMPNEKLFF
12	TRBJ2-7	-	-	TRBV2	TGTGCCAGCAGTGAAGCGGGCAACGAGCAGTACTTC	CASSEAGNEQYF
13	TRBJ1-2	-	-	TRBV29-1	TGCAGCGTTGAAGCCCCCCCATCCTATGGCTACACCTTC	CSVEAPPSYGYTF
13	TRBJ2-7	few	TRBD1	TRBV2	TGTGCCACACGGGACAGTACTATCTACGAGCAGTACTTC	CATRDSTIYEQYF
13	TRBJ2-1	few	TRBD2	TRBV6-6	TGTGCCAGCAGCCAAAGCGGGAGAAGTTTTCAGTTCTTC	CASSQSGRSFQFF
14	TRBJ1-6	-	-	TRBV6-5	TGTGCCAGCACTCACGACACCTATAATTCACCCCTCCACTTT	CASTHDTYNSPLHF
13	TRBJ1-1	few	-	TRBV7-3	TGTGCCAGCAGCTGGCAGGGCGGAACTGAAGCTTTCTTT	CASSWQGGTEAFF
16	TRBJ2-2	few	TRBD2	TRBV7-2	TGTGCCAGCAGCTTCGGCGGACTAGCGGGCCGCGGGGAGCTGTTTTTT	CASSFGGLAGRGELFF
14	TRBJ2-7	-	-	TRBV5-1	TGCGCCAGCAGCTTGGGACTTCGCCCCTACGAGCAGTACTTC	CASSLGLRPYEQYF
13	TRBJ2-7	-	-	TRBV27	TGTGCCAGCAGTTTGGGTCGGAGGAACGAGCAGTACTTC	CASSLGRRNEQYF
14	TRBJ2-1	few	-	TRBV30	TGTGCCTGGAGTGTACCCGGAGGGTACAATGAGCAGTTCTTC	CAWSVPGGYNEQFF
11	TRBJ1-4	-	-	TRBV2	TGTGCCAGCAGTCCCGGAGGAAAACTGTTTTTT	CASSPGGKLFF